The 3 T cell receptor beta chains listed next were all sequenced from one sample in a study of cytomegalovirus exposure and HLA in healthy donors. PCR was performed using 60 Vbeta and 13 Jbeta primers. Using immunoSEQ multiplex PCR, the repertoire was profiled, and TCRdb retains in-frame clones only, with some absent. Among 100,000 to 150,000 clones listed, 72% were seen once. Specimen: PBMCs. The origin of the receptors is a man aged 25 to 40 in good health and CMV-seronegative.

The rearrangement uses TRBV10-3 and TRBJ1-6, with 9 bases fitting TRBD1. The germline V gene encodes CDR1 ENHRY and CDR2 SYGVKD. Trimming removed 6 bases from V and 7 bases from J; junction bases left unmatched: 7. The CDR3 totals 15 residues. CDR3 coding DNA: TGTGCCATCAGCCGGGACAGGGAGGACAATTCACCCCTCCACTTT. Its translation: CAISRDREDNSPLHF.

A note on this clone: Other DNA sequences in this specimen translate into the identical CDR3. The chain joins TRBV28 to TRBJ2-7, with 11 positions matching TRBD1. Looked up from germline, CDR1 is MDHEN and CDR2 is SYDVKM. This CDR3 is 17 amino acids long. After removal of 3 bases from V and 7 bases from J, the junction contained 14 bases not matched to a gene. The CDR3 DNA reads as TGTGCCAGCAGTTTTGGGGGACAGGGGGGGAGGGAGAGGGAGCAGTACTTC. Translating it yields CASSFGGQGGREREQYF.

The J gene is TRBJ2-7, the V gene TRBV5-8; D may be TRBD2 (5 bases). This CDR3 is built from 12 residues. Germline V gene sequence: CDR1 SGHTS, CDR2 YDEGEE. V shed 4 bases and J shed 3 bases, with 8 bases lying between them. The CDR3 sequence: CASSPGVYEQYF. As DNA, the CDR3 is TGTGCCAGCAGCCCCGGGGTCTACGAGCAGTACTTC.